The rows below give T cell receptor beta chains drawn from one sample of a study of identical twins. A single record per CDR3 protein comes from TCRdb applying MiXCR to the 5' RACE reads. The sample shows 400,000 to 600,000 distinct CDR3 sequences, more than 20% of them seen only once. In addition, the sample was reused for a study of yellow fever vaccine responses in identical twins.

Sequencing was performed on CD4+ T cells sorted from blood. The receptors derive from a woman younger than 30 in good health. Both conserved end residues are part of each CDR3.

v_call: TRBV7-2
j_call: TRBJ1-6
cdr3_aa: CASSRLQGNSPLHF

v_call: TRBV12-3/TRBV12-4
j_call: TRBJ2-7
cdr3_aa: CASSLTDTYRQYF

v_call: TRBV28
j_call: TRBJ2-5
cdr3_aa: CASRLRAVGTQYF

v_call: TRBV5-1
j_call: TRBJ2-2
cdr3_aa: CASSLEALNTGELFF

v_call: TRBV5-1
j_call: TRBJ2-3
cdr3_aa: CASSLDGETDTQYF

v_call: TRBV7-7
j_call: TRBJ2-5
cdr3_aa: CASSATGTQETQYF

v_call: TRBV2
j_call: TRBJ1-5
cdr3_aa: CASSEHQGGQPQHF

v_call: TRBV4-1
j_call: TRBJ1-2
cdr3_aa: CASSQVAGATNYGYTF

v_call: TRBV28
j_call: TRBJ2-3
cdr3_aa: CASNPPSGDPDTQYF

v_call: TRBV29-1
j_call: TRBJ2-2
cdr3_aa: CSGGLAKTGELFF

v_call: TRBV20-1
j_call: TRBJ2-1
cdr3_aa: CSTPRGTQGNEQFF

v_call: TRBV11-3
j_call: TRBJ1-2
cdr3_aa: CASSLDLFVLKWGYTF

v_call: TRBV3-1
j_call: TRBJ2-2
cdr3_aa: CASSPTLAGELFF

v_call: TRBV6-1
j_call: TRBJ2-7
cdr3_aa: CATRTSGSYEQYF

v_call: TRBV5-8
j_call: TRBJ2-1
cdr3_aa: CASSTTMSSYNEQFF

v_call: TRBV18
j_call: TRBJ1-4
cdr3_aa: CASSPGRRNEKLFF

v_call: TRBV7-2
j_call: TRBJ2-7
cdr3_aa: CASSLDWQALSYEQYF

v_call: TRBV29-1
j_call: TRBJ1-4
cdr3_aa: CSVDAGGLATNEKLFF

v_call: TRBV14
j_call: TRBJ2-1
cdr3_aa: CASSPWSHNEQFF

v_call: TRBV12-3/TRBV12-4
j_call: TRBJ2-2
cdr3_aa: CASSSTGTGTGELFF

v_call: TRBV2
j_call: TRBJ2-2
cdr3_aa: CARGKAGTGELFF

v_call: TRBV2
j_call: TRBJ2-7
cdr3_aa: CASSGREGSYEQYF

v_call: TRBV11-2
j_call: TRBJ1-3
cdr3_aa: CASSEGQRNTIYF

v_call: TRBV28
j_call: TRBJ2-7
cdr3_aa: CASSRGLAGGKQYF

v_call: TRBV5-1
j_call: TRBJ2-3
cdr3_aa: CASSWTGVVTDTQYF

v_call: TRBV12-3/TRBV12-4
j_call: TRBJ2-3
cdr3_aa: CASGPGDFLPSETDTQYF

v_call: TRBV10-3
j_call: TRBJ2-7
cdr3_aa: CAISESGGFSSYEQYF

v_call: TRBV12-3/TRBV12-4
j_call: TRBJ2-7
cdr3_aa: CASSLGQYKQYF

v_call: TRBV14
j_call: TRBJ1-1
cdr3_aa: CARFGTGDTEAFF

v_call: TRBV29-1
j_call: TRBJ2-2
cdr3_aa: CSVGRTGELFF

v_call: TRBV11-2
j_call: TRBJ2-5
cdr3_aa: CASSLVTVIQETQYF

v_call: TRBV2
j_call: TRBJ2-7
cdr3_aa: CASSGLGAGITREQYF

v_call: TRBV12-3/TRBV12-4
j_call: TRBJ2-2
cdr3_aa: CASSLVLGRGAGELFF

v_call: TRBV27
j_call: TRBJ2-7
cdr3_aa: CASRKTDRANSYEQYF

v_call: TRBV3-1
j_call: TRBJ2-1
cdr3_aa: CASSHETSGRGREQFF

v_call: TRBV12-3/TRBV12-4
j_call: TRBJ2-1
cdr3_aa: CASSVAGRYEQFF

v_call: TRBV7-2
j_call: TRBJ2-2
cdr3_aa: CASSHLAGGFTGELFF

v_call: TRBV9
j_call: TRBJ2-5
cdr3_aa: CASSVQGGSKTQYF

v_call: TRBV5-1
j_call: TRBJ1-1
cdr3_aa: CASSFRGADEAFF

v_call: TRBV3-1
j_call: TRBJ2-2
cdr3_aa: CASSHQPLAGGITGELFF

v_call: TRBV6-2/TRBV6-3
j_call: TRBJ2-1
cdr3_aa: CASRLSGSSYNEQFF

v_call: TRBV2
j_call: TRBJ2-3
cdr3_aa: CASRSAGGGDTQYF

v_call: TRBV5-1
j_call: TRBJ2-1
cdr3_aa: CASSSDRGALYNEQFF

v_call: TRBV11-2
j_call: TRBJ2-2
cdr3_aa: CASSPLAGANTGELFF

v_call: TRBV29-1
j_call: TRBJ2-3
cdr3_aa: CSLRHSTDTQYF

v_call: TRBV5-6
j_call: TRBJ2-5
cdr3_aa: CASSWTGPQETQYF

v_call: TRBV6-4
j_call: TRBJ1-1
cdr3_aa: CASSDQGQNTEAFF

v_call: TRBV3-1
j_call: TRBJ1-4
cdr3_aa: CASSQLGTATNEKLFF

v_call: TRBV10-3
j_call: TRBJ2-5
cdr3_aa: CAISTPGSETQYF

v_call: TRBV7-9
j_call: TRBJ2-3
cdr3_aa: CASSLGKNTDTQYF

v_call: TRBV6-1
j_call: TRBJ2-3
cdr3_aa: CASSERLAGGPPDTQYF

v_call: TRBV28
j_call: TRBJ2-1
cdr3_aa: CASSFMGWKSYNEQFF

v_call: TRBV5-1
j_call: TRBJ2-3
cdr3_aa: CASSDPGKDTQYF

v_call: TRBV11-3
j_call: TRBJ2-7
cdr3_aa: CASSPTGTSGYEQYF

v_call: TRBV12-3/TRBV12-4
j_call: TRBJ2-1
cdr3_aa: CASTPTRDRGLDEQFF

v_call: TRBV6-1
j_call: TRBJ2-3
cdr3_aa: CASSTGTHDTDTQYF

v_call: TRBV3-1
j_call: TRBJ1-4
cdr3_aa: CASSLRLNEKLFF

v_call: TRBV10-3
j_call: TRBJ1-2
cdr3_aa: CAIKAAGATTSQGYTF

v_call: TRBV7-9
j_call: TRBJ2-2
cdr3_aa: CASSSPGQGSTGELFF

v_call: TRBV29-1
j_call: TRBJ1-1
cdr3_aa: CSVAGIMNTEAFF